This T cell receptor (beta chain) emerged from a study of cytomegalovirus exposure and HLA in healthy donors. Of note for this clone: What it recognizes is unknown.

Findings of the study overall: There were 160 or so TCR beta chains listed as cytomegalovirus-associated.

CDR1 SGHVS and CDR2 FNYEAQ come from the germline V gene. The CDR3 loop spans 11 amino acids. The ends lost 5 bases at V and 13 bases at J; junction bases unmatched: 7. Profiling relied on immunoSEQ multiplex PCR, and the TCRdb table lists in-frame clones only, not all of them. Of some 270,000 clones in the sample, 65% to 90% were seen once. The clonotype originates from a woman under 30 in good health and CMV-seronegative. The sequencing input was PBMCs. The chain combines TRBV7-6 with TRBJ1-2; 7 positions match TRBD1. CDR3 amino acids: CASSNTGAITF. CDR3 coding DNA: TGTGCCAGCAGCAATACAGGGGCCATCACCTTC. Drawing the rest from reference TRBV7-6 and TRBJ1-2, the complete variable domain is GAGVSQSPRYKVTKRGQDVALRCDPISGHVSLYWYRQALGQGPEFLTYFNYEAQQDKSGLPNDRFSAERPEGSISTLTIQRTEQRDSAMYRCASSNTGAITFGSGTRLTVV.